A selection of T cell receptor beta chains follows, all from one sample in a study of T cell responses to AZD1222 COVID-19 vaccine. TCRdb keeps only in-frame clones here, not all; method: immunoSEQ multiplex PCR. The repertoire holds 150,000 or so clones, approximately 78% seen once, with about 4% in the top ten. Specimen: peripheral blood, collected on day 0 of MenACWY control vaccination. Receptor source: an adult in good health. The CDR3 runs from the conserved cysteine through the conserved F or W. Fields, in order: J gene, V gene, CDR3 protein.

TRBJ1-2 TRBV27 CASSSTGPWTGYTF
TRBJ2-3 TRBV9 CASSSLGDGGPGDTQYF
TRBJ1-1 TRBV7-6 CASSERGWDRGFTEAFF
TRBJ1-2 TRBV7-9 CASSLNPRDRGSLYGYTF
TRBJ2-7 TRBV27 CASRETGTPLHEQYF
TRBJ1-3 TRBV6-5 CASSYSSGYSGNTIYF
TRBJ1-3 TRBV7-9 CASSLGRSGNTIYF
TRBJ2-3 TRBV4-1 CASSQDPSSLGATQYF
TRBJ2-3 TRBV30 CAFRQGETDTQYF
TRBJ2-2 TRBV2 CAIIATNTGELFF
TRBJ1-1 TRBV4-2 CASSQDGGQRAFF
TRBJ1-2 TRBV10-3 CAISGWDANYGYTF
TRBJ1-2 TRBV11-3 CASSNHRGRYTF
TRBJ1-3 TRBV5-8 CASSWTGNTIYF
TRBJ2-5 TRBV7-3 CASSLRGDRQETQYF
TRBJ2-2 TRBV4-2 CASSQLVGVTGELFF
TRBJ2-7 TRBV10-3 CAIKREGDTYEQYF
TRBJ2-7 TRBV11-2 CASSLRASSYEQYF
TRBJ1-2 TRBV5-8 CASHTAGGSWNGYTF
TRBJ1-2 TRBV6-5 CASRESSGGYTF
TRBJ1-4 TRBV4-1 CASSQGTGGEKLFF
TRBJ2-3 TRBV6-6 CASTDRDRGTDTQYF
TRBJ2-7 TRBV19 CASSPRTGRYEQYF
TRBJ1-1 TRBV19 CASGALGTEAFF
TRBJ1-4 TRBV2 CASRAGDPTLSTNEKLFF
TRBJ2-6 TRBV30 CAGDSSGANVLTF
TRBJ1-4 TRBV15 CATSRDATGATNEKLFF
TRBJ1-1 TRBV5-6 CASRLRPFMNTEAFF
TRBJ2-3 TRBV2 CASRLTDTQYF
TRBJ2-1 TRBV19 CASTPSGGLYNEQFF
TRBJ1-2 TRBV30 CAWSPGGHFNYGYTF
TRBJ2-5 TRBV10-3 CAISGGQKTQYF
TRBJ1-2 TRBV29-1 CSVASDRRTGGYTF
TRBJ2-2 TRBV7-3 CASSSTGRTGELFF
TRBJ1-1 TRBV10-2 CARRGQGASNTEAFF
TRBJ1-5 TRBV18 CASSLTGGSMGPQHF
TRBJ1-2 TRBV3-1/TRBV3-2 CASSQGQGTGGIISGYTF
TRBJ2-7 TRBV5-1 CASSLAAEQYF
TRBJ1-1 TRBV19 CASSIGTTGIPEAFF
TRBJ2-5 TRBV7-2 CASSLVGNPGETQYF
TRBJ2-1 TRBV27 CASSPGQGANDEQFF
TRBJ2-7 TRBV19 CASRSTGIAYEQYF
TRBJ2-7 TRBV19 CASSIAQSYEQYF
TRBJ1-4 TRBV6-1 CASSEVGQEFANEKLFF
TRBJ2-3 TRBV24-1 CATSDRGQDGTDTQYF
TRBJ1-1 TRBV6-2/TRBV6-3 CASSLTGALEAFF
TRBJ1-1 TRBV29-1 CSAKRGPNTEAFF
TRBJ1-2 TRBV29-1 CSVEDFIGRGGYGYTF
TRBJ2-3 TRBV7-9 CASSLGGTTSDTQYF
TRBJ2-1 TRBV30 CAWRGRGPHRSSYNEQFF
TRBJ1-1 TRBV10-3 CAIRVGPGSNTEAFF
TRBJ1-6 TRBV5-6 CASSDTGKGTSSPLHF
TRBJ1-1 TRBV2 CASSERGIEAFF
TRBJ2-2 TRBV14 CASSLRPGLPYTGELFF
TRBJ1-6 TRBV27 CASSSQGLGNSPLHF